This entry concerns a single TCR beta chain. Its antigen is not known. These data originate in a study of CD8 T cells in Susac syndrome. Whole-study results and caveats: The TCR sequencing and HLA analysis in the study involved a relatively small number of individuals, as the study acknowledged.

CDR3 length equals 13 residues. Trimming cost V 3 bases and J 10 bases, with 12 bases left between them. Per germline, CDR1 MGHRA and CDR2 YSYEKL. Random hexamers were used to reverse transcribe an amount of about 0.5 to 1 ug RNA. Via MiXCR, TCRdb re-called the immunoSEQ multiplex PCR reads, giving one row per CDR3 protein. The repertoire holds about 60,000 distinct CDR3 sequences, around 90% seen once, with approximately 0.21% in the top ten. The sequenced sample was CD8+ T cells from PBMCs. The TCR was taken from a human donor in good health. This chain connects TRBV4-1 to TRBJ2-2, with a possible D match to TRBD1 (6 bases). Written as DNA, the CDR3 is TGCGCCAGCAGCCATTCAGGGGTCGTGGAGCTGTTTTTT. It is translated as CASSHSGVVELFF.